This T cell receptor beta chain was captured in a study of T-cell reconstitution after alpha-beta-depleted transplantation in children (dated by TCRdb to the mid-2010s). In terms of the full investigation: T-cell immune reconstitution after TCRalphabeta/CD19-depleted allogeneic hematopoietic cell transplantation in children was quantitatively tracked in the study by means of TCR repertoire profiling. Summary of the overall study and its limitations: Hyperexpanded clone frequencies declined over subsequent months; after one year, T-cell counts and TCRbeta diversity were mostly attributed to newly produced T cells. In some patients, the high TCRbeta diversity seen at day 60 was put down to recipient T cells and intrathymic progenitors that had survived conditioning. The apparently early recovery of alphabetaT-cell counts about two months after transplant reportedly depended on only several hundred rapidly expanded clones that came from non-depleted graft cells.

Libraries were prepared through PCR. Sequencing relied on an Illumina HiSeq 2500. To normalize quantification of the TCRbeta repertoire, the TCR libraries were built with molecular barcoding that relied on unique molecular identifiers. TCRdb handled the public reads itself, with Q25 trimming in fastp and clone calling in MiXCR, and kept productive beta chains. Each entry merges the rows of one CDR3 protein and shows their most common DNA and genes. The sample table holds about 200,000 distinct CDR3 sequences, of which approximately 8.4% were seen once. About a third of the sample goes to the ten largest clones. The V and J ends are trimmed by 6 bases and 8 bases, leaving 12 bases between them. The germline V gene (reference sequence) specifies SGHKS as CDR1 and YYEKEE as CDR2. The CDR3 runs 12 residues from the cysteine to the phenylalanine. Only CDR3 DNA remains: 36 bases, in frame from the first base.

Worth noting for this clonotype: Its antigen is not yet known. Per-nucleotide qualities are absent, and no much larger clonotype sits a single base away.

In the paper's terms, the treatment or condition label means: allogeneic hematopoietic cell transplantation with graft depleted of TCRalphabeta T cells and CD19 B cells. Transplant recipients were children who received TCRalphabeta/CD19-depleted allogeneic hematopoietic cell grafts. The chain joins TRBV5-5 to TRBJ2-1; confidence is insufficient to name the D gene. The clonotype originates from a male patient aged 2 to 10 who had a stem cell transplant for acute myeloid leukemia, so the T cells may come from the graft donor. Sequenced material: PBMCs, mostly from graft donor cells, taken 360 days after TCRalphabeta/CD19-depleted stem cell transplant. The CDR3 corresponds to CASNGARDEQFF. The nucleotides read TGTGCCAGCAACGGAGCTCGCGATGAGCAGTTCTTC.